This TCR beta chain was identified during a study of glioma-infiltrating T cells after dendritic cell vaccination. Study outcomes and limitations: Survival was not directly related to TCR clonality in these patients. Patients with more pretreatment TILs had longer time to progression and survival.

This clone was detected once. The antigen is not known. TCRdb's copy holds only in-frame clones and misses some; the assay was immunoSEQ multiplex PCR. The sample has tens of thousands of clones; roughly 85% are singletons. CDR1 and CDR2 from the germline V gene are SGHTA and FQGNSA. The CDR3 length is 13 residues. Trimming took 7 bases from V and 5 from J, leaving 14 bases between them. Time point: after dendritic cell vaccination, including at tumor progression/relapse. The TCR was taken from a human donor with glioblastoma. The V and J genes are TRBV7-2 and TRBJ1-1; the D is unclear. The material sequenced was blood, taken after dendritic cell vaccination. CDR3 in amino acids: CASKLGLGTEAFF. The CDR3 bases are TGTGCCAGCAAACTAGGGTTAGGGACTGAAGCTTTCTTT.